Following are 20 T cell receptor beta chains from one sample sequenced in a study of T-cell reconstitution after alpha-beta-depleted transplantation in children. Unique molecular identifiers featured in how the TCRbeta library was prepared. TCRdb processed the PCR reads anew with MiXCR; each CDR3 protein has one entry. Found here are 600,000 or so distinct CDR3 sequences, roughly 24% of them singletons; the top ten hold over 12%. The sample here was PBMCs, mostly from graft donor cells, taken 360 days after TCRalphabeta/CD19-depleted stem cell transplant. All receptors derive from a boy less than two years old who had a stem cell transplant for acute myeloid leukemia, so the T cells may come from the graft donor.

The chain recombines TRBV6-1 with TRBJ2-1; 15 nucleotides match TRBD2. V dropped 6 bases and J dropped 6; count of bases not matched to a gene: 9. This CDR3 is 17 amino acids long. The germline gives CDR1 MNHNS, CDR2 SASEGT. CDR3 loop: CASRKGLAGGSSNEQFF. Here the CDR3 DNA reads TGTGCCAGCAGAAAGGGACTAGCGGGAGGAAGCAGCAATGAGCAGTTCTTC.

V usage is TRBV7-3 and J usage is TRBJ2-1; 11 positions agree with TRBD2. Per the germline V gene, CDR1 is SGHTA and CDR2 is FQGTGA. This CDR3 has 14 residues. The junction had 8 bases not matched to a gene; V was cut back by 5 bases and J by 11 bases. The CDR3 DNA is TGTGCCAGCAGCCCCACTAGCGGGGGACGGCAGCAGTTCTTC. As protein: CASSPTSGGRQQFF.

There are a few counts of this clonotype. V and J are TRBV6-5 and TRBJ1-1; maybe TRBD1 (5 bases). The germline CDR1 and CDR2 sequences are MNHEY and SVGAGI. CDR3 length equals 15 residues. Deletions cut 0 bases from V and 1 base from J, with 9 bases between. The CDR3 DNA sequence: TGTGCCAGCAGTTACTCAAAGGGGACGAACACTGAAGCTTTCTTT. This gives the protein CASSYSKGTNTEAFF.

J is TRBJ1-4 and V is TRBV7-9, with 11 bases identical to TRBD1. The CDR3 spans 17 residues. The germline CDR1 and CDR2 sequences are SEHNR and FQNEAQ (reference sequence). Trimming cost V 5 bases and J 3 bases; bases outside gene matches: 8. CDR3 nucleotide sequence: TGTGCCAGCAGCCCATACCGGGACAGGGGGGCTAATGAAAAACTGTTTTTT. As protein: CASSPYRDRGANEKLFF.

This chain links TRBV20-1 with TRBJ2-2, with D possibly being TRBD1 or TRBD2 (5 bases each). Germline V gives CDR1 DFQATT, CDR2 SNEGSKA (reference sequence). The CDR3 runs to 13 residues. The germline V and J ends were trimmed by 5 bases and 5 bases, with 12 bases remaining between them. This CDR3 is CSAALGETGELFF. In DNA, the CDR3 is TGCAGTGCTGCCCTGGGGGAGACCGGGGAGCTGTTTTTT.

The chain employs TRBV20-1 and TRBJ2-1; the D is unclear. Germline V gene lookup returns CDR1 DFQATT and CDR2 SNEGSKA (reference sequence). The V end lost 0 bases, the J end lost 8 bases, and 11 bases lay between the germline ends. The CDR3 has 13 residues. The CDR3 is CSARDASGDEQFF. The CDR3 nucleotides read TGCAGTGCTAGAGATGCCAGTGGGGATGAGCAGTTCTTC.

This clonotype was counted many times. CDR3 amino acids: CASSPGTSGGALEQFF. CDR3 DNA: TGTGCCAGCAGTCCGGGGACTAGCGGGGGGGCCCTTGAGCAGTTCTTC. This chain links TRBV12-3 or TRBV12-4 with TRBJ2-1; 16 bases align to TRBD2. Trimming at V came to 5 bases and at J to 9 bases, leaving 7 bases not matched to a gene. This CDR3 comprises 16 residues.

The DNA of the CDR3 is TGTGCCAGCAGTTTCACCAGATATCCCTACGAGCAGTACGTC. Translated: CASSFTRYPYEQYV. The rearrangement uses TRBV28 and TRBJ2-7; the D is unclear. Trimming removed 3 bases at V and 2 bases at J, with 11 bases between. CDR1 is MDHEN and CDR2 is SYDVKM in the germline V gene. The CDR3 runs 14 residues.

This clonotype has more than one count but fewer than ten. This sequence joins TRBV20-1 and TRBJ2-5, with D possibly TRBD1 on 7 matching bases. Germline lookup yields CDR1 DFQATT and CDR2 SNEGSKA (reference sequence). CDR3 size: 15 residues. The V gene lost 2 bases and the J gene lost 1 base, with 14 bases spanning the gap. CDR3 DNA: TGCAGTGCTAGAATAGGAGGGGGCTCCCAAGAGACCCAGTACTTC. It is translated as CSARIGGGSQETQYF.

This clonotype was seen at least ten times. The V gene is TRBV28, the J gene TRBJ1-2, with TRBD1 matching over 8 bases. The CDR3 has 13 amino acids. CDR1 is MDHEN and CDR2 is SYDVKM in the germline V gene. V lost 10 bases, J lost 4 bases, and 8 bases stayed unmatched. CDR3: CAIRQGLTYGYTF. The CDR3, as DNA: TGTGCCATAAGACAGGGGCTCACCTATGGCTACACCTTC.

This chain connects TRBV5-6 to TRBJ2-7, with 7 bases identical to TRBD1. The V segment lost 2 bases and the J segment 9 bases; nucleotides outside the gene matches: 8. The CDR3 has 13 amino acids. CDR1 and CDR2 (germline): SGHDT, YYEEEE. CDR3 DNA: TGTGCCAGCAGCTTTTGGACAGGAGAGGGGCAGTACGTC. This translates into CASSFWTGEGQYV.

CDR3 sequence: CASSLEWTGDYEQYV. The CDR3 DNA follows: TGTGCCAGCAGCTTAGAGTGGACAGGAGACTACGAGCAGTACGTC. The rearrangement joins TRBV7-2 to TRBJ2-7, with TRBD1 matching 7 bases. The germline gives CDR1 SGHTA, CDR2 FQGNSA. J lost 3 bases, V lost 1 base, and 6 bases had no gene match. The CDR3 contains 15 residues.

The V and J genes are TRBV13 and TRBJ2-7; D gene uncertain. The CDR3 is 14 residues long. With 6 bases removed from V and 0 bases from J, the gap between germline ends came to 12 bases. Germline-derived CDR1 and CDR2 are PRHDT and FYEKMQ (reference sequence). The CDR3 DNA is TGTGCCAGCAGGCCAAGGGCAGTCTCCTACGAGCAGTACTTC. Its translation is CASRPRAVSYEQYF.

This clonotype occurred a few times. The chain joins TRBV20-1 to TRBJ2-7, with a possible D match to TRBD2 (7 bases). With 5 bases removed from V and 2 bases from J, the gap between germline ends came to 19 bases. This CDR3 has 15 residues. From germline, CDR1 is DFQATT and CDR2 SNEGSKA (reference sequence). CDR3: CSASRGASGTYEQYF. The CDR3 region has the DNA TGCAGTGCTTCACGGGGGGCCTCCGGTACCTACGAGCAGTACTTC.

This clonotype has only a few counts. This chain joins TRBV21-1 and TRBJ2-1. TRBV21-1 is labeled a pseudogene. CDR3 size: 10 residues. The chain's CDR3 is CASSKDEQFF. DNA for the CDR3: TGTGCCAGCAGCAAAGACGAGCAGTTCTTC.

The chain carries TRBV7-8 and TRBJ2-1, with TRBD1 matching over 8 bases. The CDR3 runs to 16 residues. The V gene end was trimmed by 2 bases and the J gene end by 3 bases; junction bases not matched to a gene: 6. CDR1 SGHVS and CDR2 FQNEAQ come from the germline V gene. The CDR3, as DNA: TGTGCCAGCAGCTTAAAGGGACAGGTGGGCTACAATGAGCAGTTCTTC. Encoded protein: CASSLKGQVGYNEQFF. Drawing the rest from reference TRBV7-8 and TRBJ2-1, the complete variable domain is GAGVSQSPRYKVAKRGQDVALRCDPISGHVSLFWYQQALGQGPEFLTYFQNEAQLDKSGLPSDRFFAERPEGSVSTLKIQRTQQEDSAVYLCASSLKGQVGYNEQFFGPGTRLTVL.

This sequence joins TRBV20-1 and TRBJ1-2, with 7 bases lining up with TRBD1. The J segment lost 4 bases and the V segment lost 3 bases, leaving 8 bases of the junction unmatched. The CDR3 has 14 residues. In germline, CDR1 is DFQATT, CDR2 SNEGSKA (reference sequence). The CDR3 coding sequence is TGCAGTGCTAGGTCGCCGGACAGGTCCTATGGCTACACCTTC. It codes for CSARSPDRSYGYTF.

The rearrangement uses TRBV12-3 or TRBV12-4 and TRBJ1-1, with unresolved D. This CDR3 has 11 amino acids. Trimming removed 8 bases from V and 4 bases from J, with 8 bases in between. The CDR3 loop reads CASCLGTEAFF. The CDR3 nucleotides are TGTGCCAGCTGCTTGGGCACTGAAGCTTTCTTT.

This clonotype occurred a few times. The gene calls are TRBV27 and TRBJ2-5; 7 bases align to TRBD1. This CDR3 is 15 amino acids long. Germline lookup yields CDR1 MNHEY and CDR2 SMNVEV (reference sequence). V was clipped by 6 bases and J by 4 bases; unmatched bases: 11. CDR3 nucleotide sequence: TGTGCCAGCAGCAAACGTACAGGGGAGACAGAGACCCAGTACTTC. Amino acid sequence: CASSKRTGETETQYF.

In its sample, this clonotype was seen many times. V usage is TRBV7-9 and J usage is TRBJ2-7; D not certain. Germline V gene lookup returns CDR1 SEHNR and CDR2 FQNEAQ (reference sequence). V shed 1 base and J shed 2 bases, with 6 bases lying between them. This CDR3 region has 13 residues. CDR3 DNA sequence: TGTGCCAGCAGCTTAGGACAACCCTACGAGCAGTACGTC. The encoded protein is CASSLGQPYEQYV.